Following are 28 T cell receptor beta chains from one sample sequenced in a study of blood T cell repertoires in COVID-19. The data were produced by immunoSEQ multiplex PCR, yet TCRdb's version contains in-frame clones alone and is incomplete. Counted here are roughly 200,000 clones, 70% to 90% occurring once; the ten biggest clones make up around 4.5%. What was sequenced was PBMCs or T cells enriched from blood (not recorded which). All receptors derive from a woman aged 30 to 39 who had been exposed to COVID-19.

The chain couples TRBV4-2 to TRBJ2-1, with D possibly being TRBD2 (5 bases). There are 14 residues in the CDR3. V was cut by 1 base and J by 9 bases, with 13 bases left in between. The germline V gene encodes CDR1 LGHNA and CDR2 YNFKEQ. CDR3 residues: CASSQVGSRGEQFF. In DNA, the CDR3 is TGTGCCAGCAGCCAAGTGGGCTCCCGGGGTGAGCAGTTCTTC.

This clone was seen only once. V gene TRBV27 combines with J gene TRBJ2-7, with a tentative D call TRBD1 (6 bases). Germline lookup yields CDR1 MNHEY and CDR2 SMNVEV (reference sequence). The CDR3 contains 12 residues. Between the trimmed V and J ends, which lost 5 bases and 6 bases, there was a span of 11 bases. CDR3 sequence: CASSLTGLEQYF. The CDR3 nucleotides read TGTGCCAGCAGTCTCACAGGGCTCGAGCAGTACTTC.

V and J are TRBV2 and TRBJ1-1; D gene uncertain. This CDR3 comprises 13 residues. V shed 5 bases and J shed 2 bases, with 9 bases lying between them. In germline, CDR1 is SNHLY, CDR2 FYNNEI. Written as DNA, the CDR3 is TGTGCCAGCAGTCTCTCCGTAAACACTGAAGCTTTCTTT. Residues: CASSLSVNTEAFF.

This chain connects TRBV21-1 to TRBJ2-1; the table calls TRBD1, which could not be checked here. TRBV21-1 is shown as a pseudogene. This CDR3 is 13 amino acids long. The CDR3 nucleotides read TGTGCCGGAGCTATACAGGGATGGCATGAGCAGTTCTTC. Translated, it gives CAGAIQGWHEQFF.

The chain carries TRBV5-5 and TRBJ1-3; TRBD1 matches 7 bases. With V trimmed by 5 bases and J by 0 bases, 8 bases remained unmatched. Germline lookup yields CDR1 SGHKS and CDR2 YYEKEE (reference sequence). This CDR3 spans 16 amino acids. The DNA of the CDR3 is TGTGCCAGCAGGATGGGACAGCCTCTCTCTGGAAACACCATATATTTT. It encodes CASRMGQPLSGNTIYF.

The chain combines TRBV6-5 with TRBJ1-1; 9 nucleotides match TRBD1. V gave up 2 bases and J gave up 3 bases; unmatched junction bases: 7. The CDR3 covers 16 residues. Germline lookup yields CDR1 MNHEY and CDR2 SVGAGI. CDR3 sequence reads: CASSYLVGQGDTEAFF. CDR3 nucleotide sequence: TGTGCCAGCAGTTACCTCGTGGGACAGGGTGACACTGAAGCTTTCTTT.

The DNA for the CDR3 is TGTGCCAGCAGGTACAGACGGGAGAACACTGAAGCTTTCTTT. It yields the protein CASRYRRENTEAFF. The chain employs TRBV6-5 and TRBJ1-1, with unresolved D. Trimming took 6 bases from V and 1 from J, leaving 12 bases between them. Per the germline V gene, CDR1 is MNHEY and CDR2 is SVGAGI. CDR3 size: 14 residues.

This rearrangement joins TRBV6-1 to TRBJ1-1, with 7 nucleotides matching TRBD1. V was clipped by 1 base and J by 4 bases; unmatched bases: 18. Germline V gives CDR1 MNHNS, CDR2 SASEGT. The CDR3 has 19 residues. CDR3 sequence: CASSEGRFERQGKVTEAFF. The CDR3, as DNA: TGTGCCAGCAGTGAAGGAAGGTTTGAGAGACAGGGCAAAGTCACTGAAGCTTTCTTT.

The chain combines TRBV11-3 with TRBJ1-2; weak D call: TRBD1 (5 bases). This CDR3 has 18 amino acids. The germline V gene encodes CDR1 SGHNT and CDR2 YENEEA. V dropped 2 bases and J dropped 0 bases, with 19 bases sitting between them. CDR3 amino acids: CASSLFAPHLTANYGYTF. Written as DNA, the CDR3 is TGTGCCAGCAGCTTATTCGCGCCACACCTGACAGCTAACTATGGCTACACCTTC.

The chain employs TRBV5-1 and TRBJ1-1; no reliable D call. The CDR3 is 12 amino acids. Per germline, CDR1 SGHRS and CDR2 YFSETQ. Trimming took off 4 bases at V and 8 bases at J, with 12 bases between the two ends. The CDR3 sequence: CASSNTPGEAFF. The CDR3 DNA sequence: TGCGCCAGCAGCAATACCCCAGGCGAAGCTTTCTTT. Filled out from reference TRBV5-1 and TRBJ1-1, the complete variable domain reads KAGVTQTPRYLIKTRGQQVTLSCSPISGHRSVSWYQQTPGQGLQFLFEYFSETQRNKGNFPGRFSGRQFSNSRSEMNVSTLELGDSALYLCASSNTPGEAFFGQGTRLTVV.

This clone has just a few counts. CDR3 loop: CASSSRLGYNEQFF. Written as DNA, the CDR3 is TGTGCCAGCAGCTCCAGACTAGGGTACAATGAGCAGTTCTTC. J is TRBJ2-1 and V is TRBV13; possibly TRBD2 for D (6 bases). This CDR3 contains 14 residues. CDR1 PRHDT and CDR2 FYEKMQ come from the germline V gene (reference sequence). Trimming removed 4 bases at V and 4 bases at J, with 11 bases between.

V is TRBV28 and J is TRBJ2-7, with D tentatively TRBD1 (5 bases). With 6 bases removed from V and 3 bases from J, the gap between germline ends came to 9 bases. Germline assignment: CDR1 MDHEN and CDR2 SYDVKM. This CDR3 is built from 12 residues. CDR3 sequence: CASSRQGYEQYF. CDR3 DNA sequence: TGTGCCAGCAGCCGTCAGGGCTACGAGCAGTACTTC.

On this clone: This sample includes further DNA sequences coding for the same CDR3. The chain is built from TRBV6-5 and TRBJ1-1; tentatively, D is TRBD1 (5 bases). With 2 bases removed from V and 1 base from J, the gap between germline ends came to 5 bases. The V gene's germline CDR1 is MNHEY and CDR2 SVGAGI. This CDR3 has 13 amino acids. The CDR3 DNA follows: TGTGCCAGCAGTTACAGGGGGAACACTGAAGCTTTCTTT. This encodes CASSYRGNTEAFF.

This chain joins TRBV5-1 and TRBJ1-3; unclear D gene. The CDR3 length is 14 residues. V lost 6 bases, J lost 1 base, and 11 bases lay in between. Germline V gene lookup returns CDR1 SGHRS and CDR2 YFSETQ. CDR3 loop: CASNLTGSGNTIYF. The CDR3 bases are TGCGCCAGCAATCTTACGGGGTCTGGAAACACCATATATTTT.

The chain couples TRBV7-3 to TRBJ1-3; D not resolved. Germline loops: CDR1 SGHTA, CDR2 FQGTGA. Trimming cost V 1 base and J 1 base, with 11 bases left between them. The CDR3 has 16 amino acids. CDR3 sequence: CASSLNQAGSGNTIYF. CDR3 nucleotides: TGTGCCAGCAGCTTAAATCAGGCAGGTTCTGGAAACACCATATATTTT. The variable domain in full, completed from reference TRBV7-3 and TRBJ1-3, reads GAGVSQTPSNKVTEKGKYVELRCDPISGHTALYWYRQSLGQGPEFLIYFQGTGAADDSGLPNDRFFAVRPEGSVSTLKIQRTERGDSAVYLCASSLNQAGSGNTIYFGEGSWLTVV.

The CDR3, as DNA: TGTGCCAGCAGTTATTGGGGCAGGGGGACCGCCGGGGAGCTGTTTTTT. This encodes CASSYWGRGTAGELFF. V is TRBV6-5 and J is TRBJ2-2; TRBD1 matches 7 bases. With V trimmed by 3 bases and J by 6 bases, 10 bases remained unmatched. Germline CDR1 and CDR2: MNHEY and SVGAGI. The CDR3 loop spans 16 amino acids.

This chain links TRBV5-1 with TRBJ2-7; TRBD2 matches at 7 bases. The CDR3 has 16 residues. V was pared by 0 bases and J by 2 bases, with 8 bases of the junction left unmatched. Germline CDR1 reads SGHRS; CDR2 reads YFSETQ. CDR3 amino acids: CASSLVVGTITYEQYF. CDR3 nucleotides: TGCGCCAGCAGCTTGGTGGTCGGGACTATAACCTACGAGCAGTACTTC.

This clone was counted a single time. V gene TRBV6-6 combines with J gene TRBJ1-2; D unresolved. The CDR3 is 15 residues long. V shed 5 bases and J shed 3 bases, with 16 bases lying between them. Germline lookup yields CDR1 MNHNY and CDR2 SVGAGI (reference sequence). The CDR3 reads CASSLVFGADYGYTF. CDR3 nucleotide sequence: TGTGCCAGCAGTCTGGTCTTTGGAGCTGACTATGGCTACACCTTC.

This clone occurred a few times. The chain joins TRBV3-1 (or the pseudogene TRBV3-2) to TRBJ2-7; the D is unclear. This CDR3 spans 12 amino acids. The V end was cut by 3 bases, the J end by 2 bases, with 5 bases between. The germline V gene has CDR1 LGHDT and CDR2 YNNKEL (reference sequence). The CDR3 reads CASSQLAYEQYF. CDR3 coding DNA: TGTGCCAGCAGCCAGTTAGCCTACGAGCAGTACTTC.

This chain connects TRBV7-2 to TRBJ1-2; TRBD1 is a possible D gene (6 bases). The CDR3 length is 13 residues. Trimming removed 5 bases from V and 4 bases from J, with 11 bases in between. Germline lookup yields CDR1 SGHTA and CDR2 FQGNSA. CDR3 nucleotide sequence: TGTGCCAGCAGCCAGGGACAAGTCTATGGCTACACCTTC. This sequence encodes CASSQGQVYGYTF.

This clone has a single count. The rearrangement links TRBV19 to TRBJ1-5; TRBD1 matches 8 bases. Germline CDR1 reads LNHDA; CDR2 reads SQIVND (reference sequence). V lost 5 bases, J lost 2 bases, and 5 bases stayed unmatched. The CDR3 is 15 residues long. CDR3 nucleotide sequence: TGTGCCAGTAGTCCGGGACAGGTTGGCAATCAGCCCCAGCATTTT. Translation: CASSPGQVGNQPQHF.

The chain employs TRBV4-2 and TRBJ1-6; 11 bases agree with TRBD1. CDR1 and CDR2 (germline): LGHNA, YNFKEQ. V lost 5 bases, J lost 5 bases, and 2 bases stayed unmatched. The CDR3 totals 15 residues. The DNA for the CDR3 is TGTGCCAGCAGCGGACAGGGGGCAAATAATTCACCCCTCCACTTT. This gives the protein CASSGQGANNSPLHF.

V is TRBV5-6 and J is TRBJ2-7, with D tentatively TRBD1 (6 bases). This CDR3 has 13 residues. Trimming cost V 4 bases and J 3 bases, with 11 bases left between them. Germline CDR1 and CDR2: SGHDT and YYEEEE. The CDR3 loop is CASSGGHLYEQYF. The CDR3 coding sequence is TGTGCCAGCAGCGGGGGACATCTCTACGAGCAGTACTTC.

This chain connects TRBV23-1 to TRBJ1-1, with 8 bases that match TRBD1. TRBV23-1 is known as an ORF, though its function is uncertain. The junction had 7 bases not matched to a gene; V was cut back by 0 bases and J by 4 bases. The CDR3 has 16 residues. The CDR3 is CASSQSRQGPGTEAFF. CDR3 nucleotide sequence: TGCGCCAGCAGTCAATCGAGACAGGGGCCGGGCACTGAAGCTTTCTTT.

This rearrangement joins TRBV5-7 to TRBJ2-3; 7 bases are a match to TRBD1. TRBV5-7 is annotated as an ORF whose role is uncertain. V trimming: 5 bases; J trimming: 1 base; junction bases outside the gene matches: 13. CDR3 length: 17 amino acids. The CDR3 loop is CASRIYRDRFCTDTQYF. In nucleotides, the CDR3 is TGTGCCAGCAGAATTTACCGGGACAGATTTTGCACAGATACGCAGTATTTT.

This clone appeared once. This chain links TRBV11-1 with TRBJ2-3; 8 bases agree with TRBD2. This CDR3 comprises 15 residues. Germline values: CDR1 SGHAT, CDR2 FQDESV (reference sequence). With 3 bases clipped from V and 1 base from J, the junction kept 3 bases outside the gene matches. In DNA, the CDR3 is TGTGCCAGCAGCTTGGGGCGGGGGGGCACAGATACGCAGTATTTT. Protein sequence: CASSLGRGGTDTQYF.

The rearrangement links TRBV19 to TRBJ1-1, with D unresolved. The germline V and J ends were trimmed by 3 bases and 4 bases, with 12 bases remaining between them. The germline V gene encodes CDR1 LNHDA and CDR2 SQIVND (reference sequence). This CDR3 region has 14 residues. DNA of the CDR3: TGTGCCAGTAGTATTTATTCGACGGGCACTGAAGCTTTCTTT. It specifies CASSIYSTGTEAFF.

Here the CDR3 DNA reads TGTGCCAGCAGCCAAGATTCGGCAGGGTACGAAAAACTGTTTTTT. Its protein product is CASSQDSAGYEKLFF. The chain combines TRBV3-1 (or the pseudogene TRBV3-2) with TRBJ1-4; tentative D call: TRBD1 (5 bases). The CDR3 is 15 amino acids. Deletions cut 0 bases from V and 8 bases from J, with 13 bases between. Germline loops: CDR1 LGHDT, CDR2 YNNKEL (reference sequence).